The 12 T cell receptor beta chains below were found in one sample sequenced in a study of early T cells in non-severe SARS-CoV-2 infection. From the 5' RACE reads, TCRdb called clonotypes with MiXCR, one entry per CDR3 protein. The sample contains tens of thousands of distinct CDR3 sequences, roughly 4.9% of which appear only once. Sequences were obtained from whole blood. These receptors originate from an adult who was a healthcare worker with PCR-confirmed SARS-CoV-2 infection or an uninfected control (not recorded which).

Many counts were recorded for this clonotype. The chain recombines TRBV7-9 with TRBJ1-4; TRBD1 might be the D (5 bases). The V end lost 4 bases, the J end lost 0 bases, and 6 bases lay between the germline ends. In germline, CDR1 is SEHNR, CDR2 FQNEAQ (reference sequence). This CDR3 region has 14 residues. CDR3 amino acids: CASSSGSTNEKLFF. The CDR3 DNA follows: TGTGCCAGCAGCTCAGGGTCAACTAATGAAAAACTGTTTTTT.

V is TRBV20-1 and J is TRBJ2-5; tentatively, D is TRBD1 (6 bases). CDR3 size: 16 residues. Germline lookup yields CDR1 DFQATT and CDR2 SNEGSKA (reference sequence). V dropped 4 bases and J dropped 4 bases, with 22 bases sitting between them. Here the CDR3 DNA reads TGCAGTGCTACTGCCCCCTCCCAGGGGATGGGAGAGACCCAGTACTTC. It specifies CSATAPSQGMGETQYF.

This clonotype was seen a handful of times. V is TRBV6-5 and J is TRBJ2-5; D may be TRBD1 (5 bases). Trimming took 8 bases from V and 2 from J, leaving 18 bases between them. The length of the CDR3 is 15 residues. Germline loops: CDR1 MNHEY, CDR2 SVGAGI. CDR3 DNA sequence: TGTGCCAGCCGCAAACGAGCCAGGGAACAAGAGACCCAGTACTTC. Translating it yields CASRKRAREQETQYF.

This clonotype was recorded many times. The J gene is TRBJ2-3, the V gene TRBV5-1; D gene unclear. The CDR3 is 14 amino acids. CDR1 and CDR2 (germline): SGHRS, YFSETQ. Trimming removed 1 base from V and 2 bases from J, with 8 bases in between. CDR3 nucleotides: TGCGCCAGCAGCTTGACCGCAGTCACAGATACGCAGTATTTT. Translation: CASSLTAVTDTQYF.

The V gene is TRBV5-1, the J gene TRBJ1-2; D might be TRBD1 (6 bases). Germline V gene lookup returns CDR1 SGHRS and CDR2 YFSETQ. This CDR3 has 15 residues. V was cut by 6 bases and J by 0 bases, with 15 bases left in between. CDR3 residues: CASTPSGEANYGYTF. CDR3 nucleotide sequence: TGCGCCAGCACCCCTTCAGGGGAAGCTAACTATGGCTACACCTTC. Together with reference TRBV5-1 and TRBJ1-2, the CDR3 gives the full variable domain: KAGVTQTPRYLIKTRGQQVTLSCSPISGHRSVSWYQQTPGQGLQFLFEYFSETQRNKGNFPGRFSGRQFSNSRSEMNVSTLELGDSALYLCASTPSGEANYGYTFGSGTRLTVV.

This chain joins TRBV2 and TRBJ2-7; D is undetermined. The CDR3 loop spans 11 amino acids. V was cut by 0 bases and J by 7 bases, with 4 bases left in between. The germline gives CDR1 SNHLY, CDR2 FYNNEI. The CDR3 DNA sequence: TGTGCCAGCAGTGAAGCAGGAGAGCAGTACTTC. The encoded protein is CASSEAGEQYF.

This clonotype was seen many times. The CDR3 protein is CAGGQDPADTQYF. CDR3 sequence (DNA): TGTGCCGGTGGACAGGACCCCGCAGATACGCAGTATTTT. V is TRBV12-3 or TRBV12-4 and J is TRBJ2-3; 7 bases are a match to TRBD1. This CDR3 has 13 amino acids. Trimming at V came to 11 bases and at J to 4 bases, leaving 9 bases not matched to a gene.

The chain employs TRBV15 and TRBJ2-5, with unresolved D. The CDR3 has 14 residues. Trimming took off 0 bases at V and 4 bases at J, with 9 bases between the two ends. Germline CDR1 reads LNHNV; CDR2 reads YYDKDF (reference sequence). CDR3 DNA: TGTGCCACCAGCAGAGATCGGGCAGCAGAGACCCAGTACTTC. The encoded protein is CATSRDRAAETQYF.

In its sample, this clonotype was seen many times. The chain is built from TRBV7-2 and TRBJ2-3; 7 bases are a match to TRBD2. This CDR3 has 17 residues. Germline CDR1 and CDR2: SGHTA and FQGNSA. V lost 1 base to trimming and J lost 0 bases; unmatched junction nucleotides: 7. The CDR3 coding sequence is TGTGCCAGCAGCTTAGGGGCTAGCGGTACTAGCACAGATACGCAGTATTTT. Encoded protein: CASSLGASGTSTDTQYF.

This clonotype appeared many times. The chain couples TRBV6-5 to TRBJ2-5; a possible D gene is TRBD2 (5 bases). The V and J ends lost 0 bases and 4 bases respectively, with 12 bases between them. The CDR3 length is 15 residues. Germline V gives CDR1 MNHEY, CDR2 SVGAGI. CDR3 loop: CASSYSWSGRETQYF. The DNA of the CDR3 is TGTGCCAGCAGTTACTCGTGGTCTGGGAGAGAGACCCAGTACTTC.

This clonotype was seen more than once but under ten times. The chain couples TRBV7-6 to TRBJ1-4, with a possible D match to TRBD1 (6 bases). Germline V gene sequence: CDR1 SGHVS, CDR2 FNYEAQ. The CDR3 sequence is 15 residues long. V was pared by 6 bases and J by 6 bases, with 17 bases between. The CDR3 region is CASREGTLRYEKLFF. CDR3 sequence (DNA): TGTGCCAGCAGAGAAGGGACACTGAGATATGAAAAACTGTTTTTT.

This clonotype was counted only a few times. The chain is built from TRBV2 and TRBJ2-3; no reliable D call. The length of the CDR3 is 13 residues. Per the germline V gene, CDR1 is SNHLY and CDR2 is FYNNEI. Trimming left V 6 bases short and J 0 bases short, with 7 bases between. CDR3 coding DNA: TGTGCCAGCAGCGCCATTAGCACAGATACGCAGTATTTT. Translated: CASSAISTDTQYF.